The T cell receptor (beta chain) under discussion was sequenced for a study of blood T cells in healthy people across ages. This clonotype came up a few times. V lost 10 bases and J 2 bases, leaving 20 bases between the germline ends. Germline CDR1 reads MNHEY; CDR2 reads SVGEGT. The CDR3 contains 15 residues. Combining a sample-barcoded 5' primer with a J-beta primer mix, a second PCR ran for roughly 7 to 12 cycles. One entry per CDR3 protein results from TCRdb running MiXCR on the 5' RACE reads. The profile shows hundreds of thousands of distinct CDR3 sequences, around 41% of them singletons. The source material was blood. This chain links TRBV6-2 or TRBV6-3 with TRBJ1-1, with D possibly being TRBD1 (6 bases). The clonotype originates from an elderly man in good health. The CDR3 DNA sequence: TGTGCCACGCAGACAAGGGGGGGGGCCAACACTGAAGCTTTCTTT. Residues: CATQTRGGANTEAFF.